The next 18 T cell receptor beta chains were all read from a single sample in a study of blood T cell repertoires in COVID-19. Generated by immunoSEQ multiplex PCR, the TCRdb table keeps only in-frame clones and is missing some. The table shows a few hundred thousand clones, with 86% occurring only once. The specimen sequenced was peripheral blood. These receptors were taken from a woman between 45 and 60 years old with acute or convalescent COVID-19.

V and J are TRBV18 and TRBJ1-1; D is possibly TRBD1 (5 bases). Germline values: CDR1 KGHSH, CDR2 LQKENI. The CDR3 has 17 amino acids. Trimming stripped 0 bases from V and 10 bases from J, with 24 bases between. The CDR3 is CASSPPGHSDIRIGAFF. The DNA of the CDR3 is TGTGCCAGCTCACCACCGGGGCACAGCGACATCCGGATAGGAGCTTTCTTT.

This clone was found a few times. The rearrangement joins TRBV15 to TRBJ1-6; TRBD1 matches 10 bases. The junction had 6 bases not matched to a gene; V was cut back by 5 bases and J by 8 bases. Germline CDR1 LNHNV, CDR2 YYDKDF (reference sequence). The CDR3 consists of 15 residues. This CDR3 is CATSPRDRGYSPLHF. CDR3 coding DNA: TGTGCCACCAGCCCCCGGGACAGGGGTTATTCACCCCTCCACTTT.

This clone came up once. The chain couples TRBV19 to TRBJ2-1; tentative D call: TRBD2 (5 bases). V was trimmed by 3 bases and J by 7 bases, leaving 16 bases between them. The CDR3 extends over 15 amino acids. Germline CDR1 reads LNHDA; CDR2 reads SQIVND (reference sequence). In DNA form, the CDR3 reads TGTGCCAGTAGTATCATGGGAGCTTATTCGAATGAGCAGTTCTTC. Protein: CASSIMGAYSNEQFF.

V and J are TRBV20-1 and TRBJ1-2; D is ambiguous. Germline V CDR1 and CDR2: DFQATT, SNEGSKA (reference sequence). Trimming stripped 5 bases from V and 8 bases from J, with 12 bases between. CDR3 length: 11 residues. This CDR3 is CSAGQAWGYTF. CDR3 in DNA: TGCAGTGCTGGGCAAGCTTGGGGCTACACCTTC.

This chain connects TRBV11-2 to TRBJ2-7; D might be TRBD2 (7 bases). Trimming took 1 base from V and 6 from J, leaving 10 bases between them. CDR1 and CDR2 (germline): SGHAT, FQNNGV. This CDR3 region has 13 residues. CDR3: CASSLGGGGEQYF. CDR3 DNA sequence: TGTGCCAGCAGCTTAGGAGGGGGGGGCGAGCAGTACTTC.

The V call is TRBV5-5, the J call TRBJ1-1, with D perhaps TRBD1 (5 bases). Trimming pared 0 bases from V and 4 bases from J, leaving 13 bases between. Germline V gene sequence: CDR1 SGHKS, CDR2 YYEKEE (reference sequence). This CDR3 comprises 15 residues. Written as DNA, the CDR3 is TGTGCCAGCAGCTTGGCGCAGGGCGGTATCACTGAAGCTTTCTTT. This codes for CASSLAQGGITEAFF.

The CDR3: CASGTSGRARDTQYF. The DNA of the CDR3 is TGCGCCAGTGGGACTAGCGGGAGGGCCAGGGATACGCAGTATTTT. V usage is TRBV5-1 and J usage is TRBJ2-3; 16 bases are shared with TRBD2. CDR1 and CDR2 from the germline V gene are SGHRS and YFSETQ. V lost 8 bases and J lost 6; bases outside the gene matches: 6. This CDR3 has 15 residues.

The chain joins TRBV7-2 to TRBJ2-3, with TRBD1 matching 8 bases. With 5 bases clipped from V and 4 bases from J, the junction kept 8 bases outside the gene matches. Per germline, CDR1 SGHTA and CDR2 FQGNSA. The CDR3 runs 15 residues. CDR3 sequence: CASSPSQGAADTQYF. CDR3 DNA: TGTGCCAGCAGCCCCTCTCAGGGGGCCGCAGATACGCAGTATTTT.

For the CDR3, the DNA is TGTGCCAGCAGTGAAGTGGCTAGCGGGAGTTACGAGCAGTACTTC. It encodes CASSEVASGSYEQYF. The V and J genes are TRBV6-1 and TRBJ2-7; 10 nucleotides align to TRBD2. This CDR3 has 15 residues. Germline V gene data show CDR1 as MNHNS and CDR2 as SASEGT. Trimming removed 1 base from V and 4 bases from J; junction bases left unmatched: 4.

This chain joins TRBV28 and TRBJ1-1; tentatively, D is TRBD1 (5 bases). Germline CDR1 reads MDHEN; CDR2 reads SYDVKM. This CDR3 contains 17 residues. V lost 3 bases to trimming and J lost 1 base, with 18 bases between them. The CDR3 nucleotides are TGTGCCAGCAGTTTGTGGCCGCCCGACAGCAAGAACACTGAAGCTTTCTTT. The encoded protein is CASSLWPPDSKNTEAFF. The whole variable domain, filled in from reference TRBV28 and TRBJ1-1, reads DVKVTQSSRYLVKRTGEKVFLECVQDMDHENMFWYRQDPGLGLRLIYFSYDVKMKEKGDIPEGYSVSREKKERFSLILESASTNQTSMYLCASSLWPPDSKNTEAFFGQGTRLTVV.

The chain couples TRBV9 to TRBJ2-3; 7 positions agree with TRBD2. This CDR3 is built from 15 residues. The V gene end was trimmed by 0 bases and the J gene end by 6 bases; junction bases not matched to a gene: 7. Germline V gene sequence: CDR1 SGDLS, CDR2 YYNGEE. CDR3 bases: TGTGCCAGCAGCGTAGGGGCGGGAGAGAGGGATACGCAGTATTTT. This encodes CASSVGAGERDTQYF.

The chain employs TRBV3-1 (or the pseudogene TRBV3-2) and TRBJ2-2, with D possibly matching TRBD2 (6 bases). Germline lookup yields CDR1 LGHDT and CDR2 YNNKEL (reference sequence). Trimming stripped 4 bases from V and 1 base from J, with 10 bases between. This CDR3 has 15 residues. The CDR3 DNA reads as TGTGCCAGCAGCCCTGGGGGGAGGAACACCGGGGAGCTGTTTTTT. It specifies CASSPGGRNTGELFF.

The CDR3 sequence: CASSFVPSGRTEAFF. The CDR3 region has the DNA TGTGCCAGCAGCTTTGTCCCCAGCGGGCGCACTGAAGCTTTCTTT. This rearrangement joins TRBV7-2 to TRBJ1-1, with no clear D. Trimming removed 3 bases at V and 4 bases at J, with 15 bases between. The CDR3 loop spans 15 amino acids. From germline, CDR1 is SGHTA and CDR2 FQGNSA.

The chain joins TRBV6-5 to TRBJ2-1; D unresolved. Germline CDR1 is MNHEY and CDR2 is SVGAGI. Trimming pared 2 bases from V and 5 bases from J, leaving 7 bases between. The CDR3 loop spans 13 amino acids. The CDR3, as DNA: TGTGCCAGCAGTTACCTATCGGACAATGAGCAGTTCTTC. As protein: CASSYLSDNEQFF.

V and J are TRBV10-3 and TRBJ2-3; TRBD1 matches at 11 bases. Germline V lookup: CDR1 ENHRY, CDR2 SYGVKD. V lost 5 bases and J lost 3; bases outside the gene matches: 4. The CDR3 has 15 amino acids. CDR3 sequence: CAISKDRGLTDTQYF. The CDR3 DNA sequence: TGTGCCATCAGTAAGGACAGGGGGCTTACAGATACGCAGTATTTT.

The V gene is TRBV19, the J gene TRBJ2-1, with 9 bases fitting TRBD2. The V segment lost 4 bases and the J segment 4 bases; nucleotides outside the gene matches: 11. CDR3 length: 17 amino acids. The germline V gene encodes CDR1 LNHDA and CDR2 SQIVND (reference sequence). Written as DNA, the CDR3 is TGTGCCAGTAGTAACCCGTTAGCGGGAGAGGGGTACAATGAGCAGTTCTTC. Translation gives CASSNPLAGEGYNEQFF.

The chain carries TRBV28 and TRBJ1-6, with TRBD1 as a possible D gene (5 bases). V was pared by 6 bases and J by 11 bases, with 11 bases between. The CDR3 extends over 12 amino acids. CDR1 is MDHEN and CDR2 is SYDVKM in the germline V gene. The CDR3 region is CASRVDNPPLHF. Written as DNA, the CDR3 is TGTGCCAGCAGGGTGGACAATCCACCCCTCCACTTT.

The chain joins TRBV9 to TRBJ2-5; 8 bases agree with TRBD1. The germline V gene has CDR1 SGDLS and CDR2 YYNGEE. This CDR3 spans 17 amino acids. Unmatched junction bases numbered 15, after V lost 3 bases and J lost 5 bases. The chain's CDR3 is CASSAQGVDRVRETQYF. For the CDR3, the DNA is TGTGCCAGCAGCGCACAGGGGGTCGATAGAGTAAGGGAGACCCAGTACTTC.